This TCR beta chain derives from a study of technical replicates of blood from several donors (dated by TCRdb to the late 2010s). Library method: the immunoSEQ multiplex PCR assay. Entries here come from immuneACCESS through TCRdb and include only in-frame sequences with V and J called. Some clones fail to appear in such tables; in the studies checked, an unresolved V gene covers under half of the shortfall, and the cause of the remainder is unknown. This sample gives some 77,000 clones in total; over 90% of them show up just once. The ten largest account for over 0.35% of the sample. V is reduced by 8 bases and J by 2 bases, leaving a spacing of 6 bases between them. CDR1 SNHLY and CDR2 FYNNEI were looked up in the germline V gene. The CDR3, cysteine through phenylalanine, is 11 amino acids long. The sequence is cut down to CDR3 DNA, 33 bases in frame from base 1. The table lists this clone with a count of one. There is no known antigen for this receptor. One base away there is no much larger clone; base qualities are not given.

The specimen was T cells isolated from PBMCs. The TCR sequence derives from a human donor in good health. In this chain, TRBV2 is recombined with TRBJ1-1; the D gene cannot be resolved reliably. The CDR3 region: CASRLNTEAFF. DNA sequence: TGTGCCAGCCGTCTTAACACTGAAGCTTTCTTT.